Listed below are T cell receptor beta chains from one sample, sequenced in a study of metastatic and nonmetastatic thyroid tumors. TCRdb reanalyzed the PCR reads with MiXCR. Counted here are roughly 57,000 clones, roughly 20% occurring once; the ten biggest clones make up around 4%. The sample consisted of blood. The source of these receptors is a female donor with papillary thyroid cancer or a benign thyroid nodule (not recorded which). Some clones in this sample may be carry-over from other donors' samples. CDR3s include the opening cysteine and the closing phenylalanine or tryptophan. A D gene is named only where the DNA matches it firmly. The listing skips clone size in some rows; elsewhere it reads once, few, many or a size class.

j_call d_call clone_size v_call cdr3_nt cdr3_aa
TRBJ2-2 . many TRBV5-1 TGCGCCAGCAGCTCCGATAAAAGGTTTGGGGAGCTGTTTTTT CASSSDKRFGELFF
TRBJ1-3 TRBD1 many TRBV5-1 TGCGCCAGCACCCTGGGACAGCAGGGAAACACCATATATTTT CASTLGQQGNTIYF
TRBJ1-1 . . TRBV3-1 TGTGCCAGCAGCCCCGGGAGGCTCGGTGAAGCTTTCTTT CASSPGRLGEAFF
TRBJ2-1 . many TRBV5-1 TGCGCCAGCAGCTTGGGAGCGGCGCTATACAATGAGCAGTTCTTC CASSLGAALYNEQFF
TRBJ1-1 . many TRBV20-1 TGCAGTGCTAGAGACGCCAGGGGGAACACTGAAGCTTTCTTT CSARDARGNTEAFF
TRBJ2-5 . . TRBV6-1 TGTGCCAGCAGTCCTCGGGACATCCAAGAGACCCAGTACTTC CASSPRDIQETQYF
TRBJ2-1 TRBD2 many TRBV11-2 TGTGCCAGCAGCACAGCTCTAGCGGGAGGGATGGATGAGCAGTTCTTC CASSTALAGGMDEQFF
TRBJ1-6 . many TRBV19 TGTGCCAGTAATTCACCGACAGGAATTAATTCACCCCTCCACTTT CASNSPTGINSPLHF
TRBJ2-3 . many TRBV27 TGTGCCAGCAGTTTATGGGGTCAGGGAACAGATACGCAGTATTTT CASSLWGQGTDTQYF
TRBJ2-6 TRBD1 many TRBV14 TGTGCCAGCAGCCAATTGGGACAGTTTTCTGGGGCCAACGTCCTGACTTTC CASSQLGQFSGANVLTF
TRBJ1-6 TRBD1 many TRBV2 TGTGCCAGCAGTGAAGAAAGGACAGGTTATAATTCACCCCTCCACTTT CASSEERTGYNSPLHF
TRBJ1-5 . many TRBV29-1 TGCAGCGTTGCAGGGAGTCTTCGGGAGCCCCAGCATTTT CSVAGSLREPQHF
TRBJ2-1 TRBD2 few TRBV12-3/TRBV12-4 TGTGCCAGCATCCCGGGGGTGGGACTAGCGACCTACAATGAGCAGTTCTTC CASIPGVGLATYNEQFF
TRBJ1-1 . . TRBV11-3 TGTGCCAGCAGCTCCCGTATAGCAGGCGCTGTCTTT CASSSRIAGAVF
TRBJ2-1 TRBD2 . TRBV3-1 TGTGCCAGCAGCCAAGTTGCGGGAGGGGGCAATGAGCAGTTCTTC CASSQVAGGGNEQFF
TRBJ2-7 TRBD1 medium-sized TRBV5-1 TGCGCCAGCAGCCGGACAGGGGAGGACGAGCAGTACTTC CASSRTGEDEQYF
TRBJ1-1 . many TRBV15 TGTGCCACCAGCAGAAAGGGGCGGGACACTGAAGCTTTCTTT CATSRKGRDTEAFF
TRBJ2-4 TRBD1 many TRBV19 TGTGCCAGTAGTACGACAGGGGGTGGCAAAAACATTCAGTACTTC CASSTTGGGKNIQYF
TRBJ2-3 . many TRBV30 TGTGCCTGGAGTGTTAGCTGGGACGTCACAGATACGCAGTATTTT CAWSVSWDVTDTQYF
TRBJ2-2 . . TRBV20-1 TGCACTGCTAGGGAGGAAAACACCCGGGAGCTGTTTTTT CTAREENTRELFF
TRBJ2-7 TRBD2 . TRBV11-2 TGCGCCAGCAGCCCCGCCGGGACTACCCGAGGAGAGCAGTACTTC CASSPAGTTRGEQYF
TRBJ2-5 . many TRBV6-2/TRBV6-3 TGTGCCAGCAGGGACACGGCGGGCGAGACCCAGTACTTC CASRDTAGETQYF
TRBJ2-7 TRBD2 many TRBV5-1 TGCGCCAGCAGCTTGGCCACTAGCGGCGAGCAGTACTTC CASSLATSGEQYF
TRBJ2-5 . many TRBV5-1 TGCGCCAGCAGCCTCGACAGGTTAAGGGGGGAGACCCAGTACTTC CASSLDRLRGETQYF
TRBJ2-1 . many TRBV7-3 TGTGCCAGCAGCTTGTTAGGAGATGAGCAGTTCTTC CASSLLGDEQFF
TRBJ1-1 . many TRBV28 TGTGCCAGCAGTTTTTTAGGGACCGTGAACACTGAAGCTTTCTTT CASSFLGTVNTEAFF
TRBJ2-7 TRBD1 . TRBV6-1 TGTGCCAGCAGTGATCTCGACAGGGCCTCCGTTGAGCAGTACTTC CASSDLDRASVEQYF
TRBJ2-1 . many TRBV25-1 TGTGCCAGCATGCTCGGTGAGCAGTTCTTC CASMLGEQFF
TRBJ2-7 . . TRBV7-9 TGTGCCAGCAGCGCCGTGACAGGTTCCCCCTACGAGCAGTACTTC CASSAVTGSPYEQYF
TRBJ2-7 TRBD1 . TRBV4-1 TGTTCCAGCAGCCATACAGGGGAGATTTACGAGCAGTACTTC CSSSHTGEIYEQYF
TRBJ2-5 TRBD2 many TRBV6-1 TGTGCCAGCAGTCTCCCGGGAGGGGAGACCCAGTACTTC CASSLPGGETQYF
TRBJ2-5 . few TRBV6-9 TGTGCCAGCAGTTATGTACAGGGTCGAGAGACCCATTACTTC CASSYVQGRETHYF
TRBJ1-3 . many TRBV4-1 TGCGCCAGCAGCCAAACTAGGGGAAACACCATATATTTT CASSQTRGNTIYF
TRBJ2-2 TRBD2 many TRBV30 TGTGCCTCAGCGGGATGGGGCACCGGGGAGCTGTTTTTT CASAGWGTGELFF
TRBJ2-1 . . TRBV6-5 TGTGCCAGCAGTTACATCACGTCGGGGAATGAGCAGTTCTTC CASSYITSGNEQFF
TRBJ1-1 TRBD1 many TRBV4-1 TGCGCCAGCAGCCACGGACAGGGGGCCGGCACTGAAGCTTTCTTT CASSHGQGAGTEAFF
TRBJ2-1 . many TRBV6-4 TGTGCCAGCAGTGAGCAGGGTACGTCCTACAATGAGCAGTTCTTC CASSEQGTSYNEQFF
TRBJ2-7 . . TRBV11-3 TGTGCCAGCAGCCTCGGCTCGTCCGGGGAGCAGTACTTC CASSLGSSGEQYF
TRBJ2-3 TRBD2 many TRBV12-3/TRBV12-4 TGTGCCAGCAGACCCACTAGCGTCGACACAGATACGCAGTATTTT CASRPTSVDTDTQYF
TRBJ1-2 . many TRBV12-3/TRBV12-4 TGTGCCAGCAGCGCCAGCTATGGCTACACCTTC CASSASYGYTF
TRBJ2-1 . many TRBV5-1 TGCGCCAGCAGCTTAGGGACCTCCATCCGTACTGAGCAGTTCTTC CASSLGTSIRTEQFF
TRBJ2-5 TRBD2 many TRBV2 TGTGCCAGCATGCGGGAGAGGGGTGAGACCCAGTACTTC CASMRERGETQYF
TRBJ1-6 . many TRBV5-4 TGTGCCAGCAGCCGCGGGCAGGGAGATAATTCACCCCTCCACTTT CASSRGQGDNSPLHF
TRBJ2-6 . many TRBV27 TGTGCCAGCAGATCCATTAGCTGGGGGCCTGGGGCCAACGTCCTGACTTTC CASRSISWGPGANVLTF
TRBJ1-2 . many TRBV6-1 TGTGCCAGCAGTGAAGGGCATGCGGCGAACTATGGCTACACCTTC CASSEGHAANYGYTF
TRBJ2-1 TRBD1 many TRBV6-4 TGTGCCAGCAGTGACGGGACAGGGGTGCACAATGAGCAGTTCTTC CASSDGTGVHNEQFF
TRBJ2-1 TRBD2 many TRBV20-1 TGCAGTGCTAGGCTAGCGGGAGGGAGGAATGAGCAGTTCTTC CSARLAGGRNEQFF
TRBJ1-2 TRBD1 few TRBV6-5 TGTGCCAGCAGTTACGCCTCCGCAGGGGGTAATGGCTACACCTTC CASSYASAGGNGYTF
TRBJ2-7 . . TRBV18 TGTGCCAGCTCACCAGTCTCCGTTAGGGAGCAGTACTTC CASSPVSVREQYF
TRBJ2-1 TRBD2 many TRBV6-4 TGTGCCAGCAGTGACGAAGCGGGAGGGCCTGATGAGCAGTTCTTC CASSDEAGGPDEQFF
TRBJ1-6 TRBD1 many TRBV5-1 TGCGCCAGCAGCTTATCACAGGGGAACTCACCCCTCCACTTT CASSLSQGNSPLHF
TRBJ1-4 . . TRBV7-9 TGTGCCAGCATAACGAGAGGCCCTAATGAAAAACTGTTTTTT CASITRGPNEKLFF
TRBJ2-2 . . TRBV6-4 TGTGCCAGCAGTGGGACAAACACCGGGGAGCTGTTTTTT CASSGTNTGELFF
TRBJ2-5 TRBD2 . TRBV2 TGTGCCAGCAGCGAGGGTACTAGCGGGAGGCCGGGCGAGACCCAGTACTTC CASSEGTSGRPGETQYF